Described below is a single T cell receptor beta chain sequence and its context. This record comes from a study of blood T cell repertoires in COVID-19. Germline CDR1 is SGHTA and CDR2 is FQGNSA. Trimming took 5 bases from V and 1 from J; bases not matched to a gene: 7. This CDR3 comprises 17 residues. Generated by immunoSEQ multiplex PCR, the TCRdb table keeps only in-frame clones and is missing some. The data show under 350,000 clones, approximately 86% seen once. The TCR was taken from a woman in her 40s with acute COVID-19. The sequencing input was PBMCs or T cells enriched from blood (not recorded which). This chain connects TRBV7-2 to TRBJ2-2, with 10 bases that match TRBD2. DNA for the CDR3: TGTGCCAGCAGCCCCCGGCTAGCGGGGGTGAACACCGGGGAGCTGTTTTTT. Amino acid sequence: CASSPRLAGVNTGELFF.